The next 18 T cell receptor beta chains were all read from a single sample in a study of T cell responses to AZD1222 COVID-19 vaccine. The table came from immunoSEQ multiplex PCR; TCRdb's copy has only in-frame clones and leaves some out. This sample has some 150,000 clones, with about 92% found just once. The material was peripheral blood, obtained 28 days after the second AZD1222 dose. The origin of the receptors is an adult who received the AZD1222 COVID-19 vaccine.

This sequence joins TRBV11-3 and TRBJ1-3; D call uncertain. The CDR3 sequence is 16 residues long. The V gene lost 5 bases and the J gene lost 1 base, with 15 bases spanning the gap. Germline V gene data show CDR1 as SGHNT and CDR2 as YENEEA. In nucleotides, the CDR3 is TGTGCCAGCAGCCCCTGGTCTATGGATTCTGGAAACACCATATATTTT. The encoded protein is CASSPWSMDSGNTIYF.

V gene TRBV6-2 or TRBV6-3 combines with J gene TRBJ1-2; no definite D call. V gave up 6 bases and J gave up 7 bases, with 18 bases separating them. Germline V gene data show CDR1 as MNHEY and CDR2 as SVGEGT. This CDR3 is built from 14 residues. The CDR3 nucleotides are TGTGCCAGCAGCCCCGCAGCCCTCGTCGGTGGCTACACCTTC. Its translation: CASSPAALVGGYTF.

The V gene is TRBV7-9, the J gene TRBJ1-2, with TRBD1 as a possible D gene (6 bases). From germline, CDR1 is SEHNR and CDR2 FQNEAQ (reference sequence). The CDR3 loop spans 17 amino acids. V was pared by 1 base and J by 4 bases, with 19 bases between. The CDR3 loop is CASSLEGVGGSSYGYTF. The CDR3 region has the DNA TGTGCCAGCAGCTTAGAGGGGGTAGGGGGATCTTCCTATGGCTACACCTTC.

The J gene is TRBJ2-7, the V gene TRBV6-5; 8 bases map to TRBD1. Unmatched junction bases numbered 5, after V lost 3 bases and J lost 4 bases. This CDR3 contains 14 residues. Looked up from germline, CDR1 is MNHEY and CDR2 is SVGAGI. Here the CDR3 reads CASSYAQGAYEQYF. In DNA form, the CDR3 reads TGTGCCAGCAGTTATGCCCAGGGGGCTTACGAGCAGTACTTC.

The V call is TRBV7-6, the J call TRBJ1-5; 10 positions match TRBD1. Germline CDR1 reads SGHVS; CDR2 reads FNYEAQ. V was clipped by 1 base and J by 4 bases; unmatched bases: 4. This CDR3 spans 16 amino acids. The CDR3 DNA follows: TGTGCCAGCAGCTTAGGGGACAGGGGAATGAATCAGCCCCAGCATTTT. Its translation is CASSLGDRGMNQPQHF.

The chain carries TRBV21-1 and TRBJ2-7; TRBD2, the table's D call, lacks a check against the DNA. TRBV21-1 represents a pseudogene. This CDR3 is 17 amino acids long. The CDR3: CASSKTLGTSGRYEQYF. The CDR3 DNA reads TGTGCCAGCAGCAAAACCCTCGGGACTAGCGGGAGATATGAGCAGTACTTC.

The chain links TRBV11-2 to TRBJ2-7; 7 bases match TRBD2. Germline CDR1 SGHAT, CDR2 FQNNGV. There are 15 residues in the CDR3. J was trimmed by 1 base and V by 5 bases; bases with no gene match: 8. CDR3 in amino acids: CASSHGTTESYEQYF. CDR3 DNA sequence: TGTGCCAGCAGCCACGGGACTACCGAATCCTACGAGCAGTACTTC. Full variable domain (rest looked up from reference TRBV11-2 and TRBJ2-7): EAGVAQSPRYKIIEKRQSVAFWCNPISGHATLYWYQQILGQGPKLLIQFQNNGVVDDSQLPKDRFSAERLKGVDSTLKIQPAKLEDSAVYLCASSHGTTESYEQYFGPGTRLTVT.

This clone has only one observation. The genes are TRBV5-1 and TRBJ1-1; 7 bases agree with TRBD1. CDR3 size: 14 residues. V shed 5 bases and J 1 base; nucleotides not matched to a gene: 5. Germline CDR1 reads SGHRS; CDR2 reads YFSETQ. Written as DNA, the CDR3 is TGCGCCAGCAGGGGTAGGGGGCCGAACACTGAAGCTTTCTTT. Translated: CASRGRGPNTEAFF.

The chain uses TRBV7-2 and TRBJ2-6; D perhaps matches TRBD1 (6 bases). V lost 5 bases to trimming and J lost 4 bases, with 21 bases between them. CDR1 and CDR2 (germline): SGHTA, FQGNSA. This CDR3 comprises 18 residues. The DNA of the CDR3 is TGTGCCAGCAGCCCTAAAATCCTGGGGGCGGTGGGGGCCAACGTCCTGACTTTC. Encoded protein: CASSPKILGAVGANVLTF.

V is TRBV19 and J is TRBJ1-2, with 7 positions matching TRBD1. The V and J ends lost 4 bases and 6 bases, in that order; junction bases with no gene match: 11. In germline, CDR1 is LNHDA, CDR2 SQIVND (reference sequence). The CDR3 totals 15 residues. The CDR3 DNA follows: TGTGCCAGTAGTACCGTACCCCCAGGGGGGCATGGCTACACCTTC. This gives the protein CASSTVPPGGHGYTF.

This clone turned up a few times. V is TRBV29-1 and J is TRBJ2-4; 7 bases map to TRBD1. In germline, CDR1 is SQVTM, CDR2 ANQGSEA. The CDR3 loop spans 16 amino acids. The V and J ends lost 3 bases and 3 bases, in that order; junction bases with no gene match: 11. CDR3 loop: CSVDGNRQGSKNIQYF. The DNA for the CDR3 is TGCAGCGTTGACGGAAATCGACAGGGCAGCAAAAACATTCAGTACTTC.

This chain joins TRBV5-1 and TRBJ2-5; D might be TRBD1 (6 bases). The V gene's germline CDR1 is SGHRS and CDR2 YFSETQ. The CDR3 contains 16 residues. Between the trimmed V and J ends, which lost 7 bases and 3 bases, there was a span of 22 bases. CDR3 bases: TGCGCCAGCTTGGAAGGTCTCTTTACAGGGAAAGAGACCCAGTACTTC. Protein: CASLEGLFTGKETQYF. The variable domain in full, with the rest retrieved from reference TRBV5-1 and TRBJ2-5, is KAGVTQTPRYLIKTRGQQVTLSCSPISGHRSVSWYQQTPGQGLQFLFEYFSETQRNKGNFPGRFSGRQFSNSRSEMNVSTLELGDSALYLCASLEGLFTGKETQYFGPGTRLLVL.

The chain uses TRBV20-1 and TRBJ2-7; either TRBD1 or TRBD2 may supply D (6 bases each). V lost 3 bases and J lost 4, with 16 bases in between. Germline lookup yields CDR1 DFQATT and CDR2 SNEGSKA (reference sequence). This CDR3 comprises 14 residues. CDR3 bases: TGCAGTGCTAGTTCGGAGGGGGTAATTTACGAGCAGTACTTC. This gives the protein CSASSEGVIYEQYF.

The chain's CDR3 is CASSLVRHPNSPLHF. For the CDR3, the DNA is TGTGCCAGCAGCTTAGTTCGTCACCCAAATTCACCCCTCCACTTT. The rearrangement links TRBV13 to TRBJ1-6, with D hard to call. The V and J ends lost 1 base and 7 bases respectively, with 11 bases between them. CDR3 length: 15 residues. Looked up from germline, CDR1 is PRHDT and CDR2 is FYEKMQ (reference sequence).

The chain employs TRBV6-2 or TRBV6-3 and TRBJ2-3; 10 nucleotides align to TRBD2. The CDR3 totals 19 residues. The J segment lost 2 bases and the V segment lost 2 bases, leaving 13 bases of the junction unmatched. CDR1 and CDR2 from the germline V gene are MNHEY and SVGEGT. The CDR3 loop is CASSYPGKRTSGSTDTQYF. CDR3 in DNA: TGTGCCAGCAGTTACCCGGGAAAACGGACTAGCGGATCCACAGATACGCAGTATTTT.

This chain links TRBV2 with TRBJ2-5, with TRBD2 identical over 11 bases. With V trimmed by 4 bases and J by 4 bases, 5 bases remained unmatched. CDR3 length: 15 amino acids. The germline V gene has CDR1 SNHLY and CDR2 FYNNEI. CDR3: CASSALAGGSETQYF. CDR3 nucleotides: TGTGCCAGCAGTGCCCTAGCGGGAGGTTCAGAGACCCAGTACTTC.

The chain recombines TRBV5-6 with TRBJ2-7; 8 nucleotides match TRBD1. Per germline, CDR1 SGHDT and CDR2 YYEEEE. V trimming: 4 bases; J trimming: 4 bases; junction bases outside the gene matches: 16. The CDR3 contains 17 residues. The CDR3 nucleotides are TGTGCCAGCAGCGCGGAGGGCACAGGGGGAATGGGGTACGAGCAGTACTTC. Translation gives CASSAEGTGGMGYEQYF.

This chain joins TRBV4-3 and TRBJ1-5, with D possibly matching TRBD1 (5 bases). This CDR3 is 15 amino acids long. Trimming pared 4 bases from V and 0 bases from J, leaving 10 bases between. The germline V gene has CDR1 LGHNA and CDR2 YSLEER. CDR3 sequence reads: CASSLHGGSNQPQHF. The CDR3 DNA reads TGCGCCAGCAGCCTACACGGGGGTAGCAATCAGCCCCAGCATTTT.